This TCR beta chain was identified in a study of cytomegalovirus exposure and HLA in healthy donors. The CDR3 contains 18 residues. Looked up from germline, CDR1 is SEHNR and CDR2 is FQNEAQ (reference sequence). Notes on this clone: Its target is not known. One end of the junction is discordant with germline, which a read error may explain.

The study's findings and limits: There were several of the most significant clusters that appeared linked to common viral pathogens in a later analysis. Reported results showed that the classifier diagnosed cytomegalovirus status with high specificity and sensitivity. Most TCR beta V segments were productive about 87% or about 30% of the time in an earlier analysis.

Use of 60 Vbeta and 13 Jbeta primers characterized the PCR. Clones were sequenced by immunoSEQ multiplex PCR, and TCRdb holds only the in-frame ones, with some missing. The repertoire holds under 200,000 clones, with roughly 78% as singletons. The sequence was obtained from a woman in her 50s in good health and CMV-seropositive. The sample consisted of PBMCs. The V call is TRBV7-9, the J call TRBJ1-1; a possible D gene is TRBD1 (6 bases). The CDR3 protein is CSSSLVGGARPRVTEAFF. The CDR3 nucleotides read TGTTCCAGCAGCTTAGTTGGGGGGGCGCGCCCTAGGGTCACTGAAGCTTTCTTT.